This T cell receptor beta chain emerged from a study of T and B cells in COVID-19 patients. Study results and caveats: Highly clonal in active COVID-19, TRB repertoires exceeded healthy-donor diversity and richness at recovery.

This clonotype was detected a few times. The antigen remains undetermined. TRB was amplified from around 250-500 ng of blood genomic DNA. TRB rearrangements were amplified by multiplex PCR with BIOMED2 TRB-A/B primers. TCRdb re-analysed the multiplex PCR reads in MiXCR, keeping a single row per CDR3 protein. This sample has 15,000 to 20,000 distinct CDR3 sequences; just over 35% occur once, and the top ten carry 16%. The clonotype was recovered from a human donor with active COVID-19. The source material was blood.

CDR3 nucleotides: TGCAGTGCTACCTTCGGGCAGGGGCGCACCGGGGAGCTGTTTTTT. As protein: CSATFGQGRTGELFF. The chain has TRBV20-1 and TRBJ2-2, with TRBD1 as a possible D gene (6 bases). The V gene's germline CDR1 is DFQATT and CDR2 SNEGSKA (reference sequence). Trimming removed 4 bases from V and 4 bases from J, with 16 bases in between. CDR3 length: 15 amino acids.